The source of this TCR beta chain is a study of post-analysis software for immune sequencing data (dated by TCRdb to about 2015). Context from the whole study: Disease courses on record covered relapsing-remitting, secondary progressive and progressive-relapsing multiple sclerosis, though some patients had no subtype annotation. The multiple sclerosis patient repertoires were compared with 10 to 12 previously published healthy control repertoires from donors aged about 6 to 26 years. A subset of samples was prepared in parallel using single-end sample barcoding, then pooled and co-amplified after Illumina adapter ligation.

This clonotype was seen only a few times. Its specific antigen is unknown. Qualities for individual bases were not recorded, and no much larger clone is one base off. The library relied on PCR. Sequencing relied on an Illumina HiSeq 2500. To reduce PCR and sequencing biases, unique molecular identifiers were incorporated into the TCR beta cDNA libraries. About 0.5 million cDNA molecules were obtained for every 1 to 10 million input T cells, so each molecule roughly corresponded to one T cell. The same protocol used for the earlier healthy control dataset was applied to prepare and sequence the patient libraries. Samples belonging to the same batch were prepared together, multiplexed and sequenced on a shared HiSeq lane. As for how the authors treated the data: MIGEC handled the raw barcoded reads, throwing out single-read molecular identifier groups before consensus assembly and CDR3 extraction. VDJtools was used for post-analysis of the clonotype tables, with diversity normalized by down-sampling every dataset to the smallest sample size. Repertoire overlap clustering matched CDR3 amino acid but not nucleotide sequences to correct batch-related cross-sample contamination. TCRdb applied fastp at Q25 and MiXCR to the public reads, then kept only in-frame beta chains. Records with the same CDR3 protein are collapsed into one entry carrying the most frequent genes and DNA. TCRdb's processing, not the authors', yielded these V and J calls. The sample profile shows about 800,000 distinct CDR3 sequences; roughly 27% of them were found once. About 0.5% of the sample goes to the ten largest clones.

Broader findings and caveats from the paper: Significantly higher frequencies in patients than in controls were found for a handful of TRBV segments, including TRBV5-6, TRBV5-1 and TRBV20-1. Significantly lower normalized Chao1 diversity was found in multiple sclerosis patients than in controls, suggesting substantial peripheral T-cell clonal expansion. The multiple sclerosis patient group was slightly younger than the control group. Direct clustering with F measure showed strong co-clustering of samples prepared in the same batch, prompting a batch-effect correction.

To demonstrate the VDJtools post-analysis software, the study profiled TCR beta repertoires from the peripheral blood of some 13 young patients with multiple sclerosis. Multiple sclerosis patients were children and adolescents aged about 6 to 16 years. Trimming takes 3 bases from V and 3 bases from J, and the germline ends sit 8 bases apart. The cysteine opens and the phenylalanine closes a CDR3 of 13 amino acids. The read is trimmed to its CDR3 DNA, 39 bases read in frame from base 1. Per the germline V gene (reference sequence), LGHDT is the CDR1 and YNNKEL is the CDR2. The chain was built from TRBV3-1 and TRBJ1-1; the best D guess is TRBD1, with 5 bases matching. The receptor was derived from a girl under 18 with multiple sclerosis. The sequenced sample consisted of blood. The nucleotides are TGTGCCAGCAGCCAGGGGCGGGACACTGAAGCTTTCTTT. This gives the protein CASSQGRDTEAFF.